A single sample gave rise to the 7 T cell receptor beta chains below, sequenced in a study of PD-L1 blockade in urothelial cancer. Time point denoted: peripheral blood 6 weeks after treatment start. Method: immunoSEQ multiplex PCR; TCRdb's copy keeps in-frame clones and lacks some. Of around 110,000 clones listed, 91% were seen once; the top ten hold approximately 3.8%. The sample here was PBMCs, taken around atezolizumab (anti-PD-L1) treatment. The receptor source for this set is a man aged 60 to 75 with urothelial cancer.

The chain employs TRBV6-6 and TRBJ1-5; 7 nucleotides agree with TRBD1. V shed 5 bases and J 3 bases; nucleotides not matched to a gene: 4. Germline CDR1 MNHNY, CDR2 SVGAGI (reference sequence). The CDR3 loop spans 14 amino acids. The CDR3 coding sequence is TGTGCCAGCAGTCAGACAGGGTCCAATCAGCCCCAGCATTTT. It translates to CASSQTGSNQPQHF.

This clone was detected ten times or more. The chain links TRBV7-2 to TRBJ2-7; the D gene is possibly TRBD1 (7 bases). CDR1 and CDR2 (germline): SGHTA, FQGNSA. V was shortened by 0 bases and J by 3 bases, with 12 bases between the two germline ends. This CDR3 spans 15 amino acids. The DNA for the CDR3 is TGTGCCAGCAGCTTAGCCCGCAGGGGGGACTACGAGCAGTACTTC. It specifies CASSLARRGDYEQYF.

In nucleotides, the CDR3 is TGCGCCAGCAGCTTGTGGGCTAGCGGGGGCGACGAGCAGTACTTC. It codes for CASSLWASGGDEQYF. V is TRBV5-1 and J is TRBJ2-7; 10 nucleotides match TRBD2. With V trimmed by 1 base and J by 5 bases, 6 bases remained unmatched. In germline, CDR1 is SGHRS, CDR2 YFSETQ. The length of the CDR3 is 15 residues.

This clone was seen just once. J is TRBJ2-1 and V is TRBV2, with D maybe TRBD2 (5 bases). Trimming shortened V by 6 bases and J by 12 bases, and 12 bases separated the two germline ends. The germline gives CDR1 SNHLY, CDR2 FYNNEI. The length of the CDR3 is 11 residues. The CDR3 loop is CASRGEIGQFF. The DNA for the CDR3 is TGTGCCAGCAGGGGAGAAATAGGGCAGTTCTTC.

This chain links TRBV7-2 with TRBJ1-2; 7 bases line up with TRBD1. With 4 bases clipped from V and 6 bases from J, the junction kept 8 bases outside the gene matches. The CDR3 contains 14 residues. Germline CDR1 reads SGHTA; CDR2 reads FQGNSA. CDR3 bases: TGTGCCAGCAGCTCCCGACAGGGCGATAATGGCTACACCTTC. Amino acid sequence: CASSSRQGDNGYTF.

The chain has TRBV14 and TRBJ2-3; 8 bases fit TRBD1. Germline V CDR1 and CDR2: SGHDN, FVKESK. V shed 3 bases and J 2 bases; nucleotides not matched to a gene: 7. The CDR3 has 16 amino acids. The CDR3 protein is CASSHKTGAFTDTQYF. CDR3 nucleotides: TGTGCCAGCAGCCATAAGACAGGGGCCTTCACAGATACGCAGTATTTT.

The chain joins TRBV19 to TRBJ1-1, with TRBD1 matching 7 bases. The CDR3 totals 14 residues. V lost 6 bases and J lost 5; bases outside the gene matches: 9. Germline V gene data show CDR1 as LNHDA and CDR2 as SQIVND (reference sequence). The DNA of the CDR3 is TGTGCCAGTAGCAGGGGGGCCACGGGGACTGAAGCTTTCTTT. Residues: CASSRGATGTEAFF. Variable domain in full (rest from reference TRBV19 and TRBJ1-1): DGGITQSPKYLFRKEGQNVTLSCEQNLNHDAMYWYRQDPGQGLRLIYYSQIVNDFQKGDIAEGYSVSREKKESFPLTVTSAQKNPTAFYLCASSRGATGTEAFFGQGTRLTVV.